The 9 T cell receptor beta chains listed next were all sequenced from one sample in a study of T cell responses to AZD1222 COVID-19 vaccine. Here immunoSEQ multiplex PCR was the method, and the copy in TCRdb shows in-frame clones only, minus some. The sample has approximately 35,000 clones; just over 85% are singletons. Material: peripheral blood, obtained 28 days after the second AZD1222 dose. Receptors were obtained from an adult who received the AZD1222 COVID-19 vaccine.

This chain links TRBV28 with TRBJ1-1; no clear D. Between the trimmed V and J ends, which lost 5 bases and 1 base, there was a span of 2 bases. Germline CDR1 reads MDHEN; CDR2 reads SYDVKM. The CDR3 covers 11 residues. The CDR3 DNA is TGTGCCAGCAGTCCGAACACTGAAGCTTTCTTT. It yields the protein CASSPNTEAFF.

V gene TRBV3-1 (or the pseudogene TRBV3-2) combines with J gene TRBJ1-3; the match to TRBD1 covers 10 bases. In germline, CDR1 is LGHDT, CDR2 YNNKEL (reference sequence). V shed 3 bases and J 7 bases; nucleotides not matched to a gene: 3. The CDR3 has 14 amino acids. The DNA for the CDR3 is TGTGCCAGCAGCCATGGGACAGGGGAGAACACCATATATTTT. It translates to CASSHGTGENTIYF.

This chain uses TRBV5-1 with TRBJ1-3; 7 positions match TRBD1. Germline V gene sequence: CDR1 SGHRS, CDR2 YFSETQ. The ends lost 4 bases at V and 2 bases at J; junction bases unmatched: 9. This CDR3 spans 16 amino acids. This CDR3 is CASSIGQAIAGNTIYF. CDR3 coding DNA: TGCGCCAGCAGCATCGGACAGGCAATAGCTGGAAACACCATATATTTT.

The chain recombines TRBV7-2 with TRBJ2-7, with D maybe TRBD2 (8 bases). The CDR3 extends over 16 amino acids. Between the trimmed V and J ends, which lost 2 bases and 3 bases, there was a span of 17 bases. Germline V gene data show CDR1 as SGHTA and CDR2 as FQGNSA. The CDR3 loop reads CASSLSREGARYEQYF. CDR3 bases: TGTGCCAGCAGCTTATCCCGGGAGGGGGCGCGCTACGAGCAGTACTTC.

The chain carries TRBV5-1 and TRBJ1-1; D perhaps matches TRBD1 (5 bases). The CDR3 consists of 15 residues. Trimming shortened V by 3 bases and J by 1 base, and 13 bases separated the two germline ends. Per germline, CDR1 SGHRS and CDR2 YFSETQ. CDR3 bases: TGCGCCAGCAGCTCCGGGACGATAAAGAACACTGAAGCTTTCTTT. Its translation: CASSSGTIKNTEAFF.

The J gene is TRBJ1-1, the V gene TRBV11-3; TRBD1 matches 7 bases. The CDR3 loop spans 14 amino acids. The V gene end was trimmed by 5 bases and the J gene end by 3 bases; junction bases not matched to a gene: 6. CDR1 and CDR2 from the germline V gene are SGHNT and YENEEA. The CDR3 DNA reads as TGTGCCAGCAGCAAACAGGGGCCTGACACTGAAGCTTTCTTT. It encodes CASSKQGPDTEAFF. The variable domain in full, with the rest retrieved from reference TRBV11-3 and TRBJ1-1, is EAGVVQSPRYKIIEKKQPVAFWCNPISGHNTLYWYLQNLGQGPELLIRYENEEAVDDSQLPKDRFSAERLKGVDSTLKIQPAELGDSAVYLCASSKQGPDTEAFFGQGTRLTVV.

This chain connects TRBV28 to TRBJ2-1, with TRBD1 matching 7 bases. Germline CDR1 reads MDHEN; CDR2 reads SYDVKM. V lost 6 bases, J lost 7 bases, and 9 bases stayed unmatched. This CDR3 is built from 14 residues. This chain's CDR3 is CASRPGGVQNEQFF. In DNA, the CDR3 is TGTGCCAGCAGGCCAGGGGGTGTCCAGAATGAGCAGTTCTTC.

The chain has TRBV7-2 and TRBJ1-1; D is uncertain. V lost 0 bases and J lost 11, with 13 bases in between. There are 13 residues in the CDR3. Germline lookup yields CDR1 SGHTA and CDR2 FQGNSA. The CDR3 sequence is CASSLAWQAQAFF. As DNA, the CDR3 is TGTGCCAGCAGCTTAGCCTGGCAGGCACAGGCTTTCTTT.

The genes are TRBV24-1 and TRBJ2-3, with D unresolved. The V gene's germline CDR1 is KGHDR and CDR2 SFDVKD. The CDR3 has 13 residues. V was pared by 2 bases and J by 2 bases, with 4 bases between. The CDR3 loop reads CATSDWVTDTQYF. Here the CDR3 DNA reads TGTGCCACCAGTGATTGGGTCACAGATACGCAGTATTTT.